Following are 23 T cell receptor beta chains from one sample sequenced in a study of monozygotic twins with inflammatory bowel disease. Each CDR3 protein gets one entry in TCRdb, which reprocessed the 5' RACE reads and gives no DNA. The listing records a few hundred thousand distinct CDR3 sequences. The sequencing input was blood. The receptors shown here come from a human donor with ulcerative colitis or Crohn's disease, or a healthy co-twin of an affected twin (not recorded which).

This rearrangement joins TRBV6-5 to TRBJ2-7; TCRdb selects TRBD1, and the lack of DNA leaves this call unchecked. The germline gives CDR1 MNHEY, CDR2 SVGAGI. The CDR3 totals 15 residues. CDR3 protein: CASSYVGQGSYEQYF.

The chain couples TRBV25-1 to TRBJ2-1; TCRdb's D call of TRBD2 is untestable without DNA. The CDR3 runs to 15 residues. The germline V gene encodes CDR1 MGHDK and CDR2 SYGVNS. The chain's CDR3 is CASSGGRQVRHEQFF.

This chain uses TRBV5-6 with TRBJ2-7. Germline CDR1 is SGHDT and CDR2 is YYEEEE. The CDR3 consists of 17 residues. This CDR3 reads CASSLRGGVVGTYEQYF.

J is TRBJ2-2 and V is TRBV19; TCRdb calls TRBD2, which cannot be checked without DNA. In germline, CDR1 is LNHDA, CDR2 SQIVND (reference sequence). The length of the CDR3 is 16 residues. CDR3 loop: CASSIVAGSNTGELFF.

The J gene is TRBJ2-3, the V gene TRBV5-1. CDR1 is SGHRS and CDR2 is YFSETQ in the germline V gene. The CDR3 contains 14 residues. CDR3 amino acids: CASSLTTLTDTQYF.

This chain links TRBV27 with TRBJ2-3; as DNA is missing, the TRBD1 call by TCRdb cannot be tested. Germline loops: CDR1 MNHEY, CDR2 SMNVEV (reference sequence). The CDR3 length is 16 residues. The CDR3 loop is CASGYSLTGLTDTQYF.

The chain employs TRBV6-1 and TRBJ1-6; TCRdb's D call of TRBD1 is untestable without DNA. This CDR3 contains 17 residues. From germline, CDR1 is MNHNS and CDR2 SASEGT. The CDR3 here is CASRFKSGQTNNSPLHF.

The chain joins TRBV27 to TRBJ2-1; TCRdb's D call of TRBD2 is untestable without DNA. The germline V gene encodes CDR1 MNHEY and CDR2 SMNVEV (reference sequence). The CDR3 has 15 residues. Here the CDR3 reads CASSSRGRGGDEQFF.

This rearrangement joins TRBV7-9 to TRBJ1-3. Per germline, CDR1 SEHNR and CDR2 FQNEAQ (reference sequence). The CDR3 loop spans 14 amino acids. CDR3 loop: CASSLSSSGNTIYF.

The gene calls are TRBV5-1 and TRBJ2-1; TCRdb's D gene call, TRBD2, goes unchecked for lack of DNA. This CDR3 comprises 14 residues. The germline V gene has CDR1 SGHRS and CDR2 YFSETQ. CDR3 residues: CASSAGLAGGPRFF.

This sequence joins TRBV12-3 or TRBV12-4 and TRBJ2-5; the D gene TCRdb calls, TRBD1, cannot be checked with no DNA. The CDR3 extends over 14 amino acids. Here the CDR3 reads CASTPRRMRGTQYF.

The rearrangement uses TRBV2 and TRBJ2-5; TCRdb returns TRBD2, unconfirmable since there is no DNA. Per the germline V gene, CDR1 is SNHLY and CDR2 is FYNNEI. The CDR3 spans 13 residues. Here the CDR3 reads CASLAALQETQYF.

The rearrangement uses TRBV19 and TRBJ1-4; TCRdb indicates TRBD1, and absent DNA this call remains unverified. CDR1 LNHDA and CDR2 SQIVND come from the germline V gene (reference sequence). CDR3 length: 15 amino acids. The CDR3 loop is CASSMSTGVNEKLFF. Using reference TRBV19 and TRBJ1-4 for the parts outside the CDR3, the full variable domain is DGGITQSPKYLFRKEGQNVTLSCEQNLNHDAMYWYRQDPGQGLRLIYYSQIVNDFQKGDIAEGYSVSREKKESFPLTVTSAQKNPTAFYLCASSMSTGVNEKLFFGSGTQLSVL.

This sequence joins TRBV7-6 and TRBJ1-6; TCRdb reports TRBD1, a call that lacks DNA to check it against. Germline CDR1 reads SGHVS; CDR2 reads FNYEAQ. The CDR3 length is 15 residues. The CDR3 loop is CASSLGQGWYSPLHF.

The chain is built from TRBV5-1 and TRBJ2-1; the TRBD2 assignment by TCRdb is unverifiable without DNA. This CDR3 has 15 amino acids. Germline assignment: CDR1 SGHRS and CDR2 YFSETQ. This chain's CDR3 is CASSSGLAGVNEQFF.

The gene calls are TRBV18 and TRBJ2-1; the D call of TRBD2 rests on TCRdb alone, since no DNA is present to check it. The CDR3 runs 15 residues. The germline gives CDR1 KGHSH, CDR2 LQKENI. The CDR3 here is CASLRDLAVDNEQFF.

V is TRBV5-1 and J is TRBJ2-1; TCRdb's D call, TRBD2, is unchecked because there is no DNA. Germline CDR1 SGHRS, CDR2 YFSETQ. CDR3 length equals 16 residues. The CDR3 spells CASSFPGGALYNEQFF. Full variable domain (missing parts from reference TRBV5-1 and TRBJ2-1): KAGVTQTPRYLIKTRGQQVTLSCSPISGHRSVSWYQQTPGQGLQFLFEYFSETQRNKGNFPGRFSGRQFSNSRSEMNVSTLELGDSALYLCASSFPGGALYNEQFFGPGTRLTVL.

V gene TRBV4-2 combines with J gene TRBJ2-7. CDR1 LGHNA and CDR2 YNFKEQ come from the germline V gene. CDR3 length: 14 residues. The CDR3 protein is CASSPTWDSYEQYF.

The chain employs TRBV15 and TRBJ1-6; without DNA, the TCRdb call of TRBD1 cannot be checked. The CDR3 is 16 residues long. Germline CDR1 LNHNV, CDR2 YYDKDF (reference sequence). The CDR3 is CATSPDLGLRGSPLHF. The full variable domain, completed using reference TRBV15 and TRBJ1-6, is DAMVIQNPRYQVTQFGKPVTLSCSQTLNHNVMYWYQQKSSQAPKLLFHYYDKDFNNEADTPDNFQSRRPNTSFCFLDIRSPGLGDTAMYLCATSPDLGLRGSPLHFGNGTRLTVT.

The V gene is TRBV20-1, the J gene TRBJ1-1; TCRdb reports TRBD1, a call that lacks DNA to check it against. The CDR3 runs to 15 residues. Germline values: CDR1 DFQATT, CDR2 SNEGSKA (reference sequence). The CDR3 sequence: CSARDTGRGNTEAFF.

V gene TRBV5-1 combines with J gene TRBJ2-1; no DNA is available, so the TRBD1 call from TCRdb remains unchecked. Germline V gene sequence: CDR1 SGHRS, CDR2 YFSETQ. The CDR3 is 14 residues long. CDR3 amino acids: CASSLEAGAGEQFF.

The J gene is TRBJ2-7, the V gene TRBV28. CDR3 size: 12 residues. CDR1 is MDHEN and CDR2 is SYDVKM in the germline V gene. This chain's CDR3 is CASSFSFLEQYF.

The chain joins TRBV7-9 to TRBJ2-7; TCRdb's D call of TRBD1 is untestable without DNA. The CDR3 spans 15 residues. The germline V gene has CDR1 SEHNR and CDR2 FQNEAQ (reference sequence). CDR3 sequence: CASSPAGQEADEQYF.